This T cell receptor (beta chain) was recovered during a study of blood T cell repertoires in COVID-19. Some clones are missing from TCRdb's copy, which holds only in-frame ones; the method was immunoSEQ multiplex PCR. The sample carries under 80,000 clones, under 85% recorded once. Germline V gene lookup returns CDR1 SGHDT and CDR2 YYEEEE. The CDR3 contains 14 residues. V was trimmed by 0 bases and J by 2 bases, leaving 6 bases between them. The chain has TRBV5-6 and TRBJ1-3; D is unclear. Sequenced material: peripheral blood. The receptor was derived from a man aged 55-75 years with COVID-19, enrolled during active disease. The CDR3 coding sequence is TGTGCCAGCAGCTTGGGACGGGCTGGAAACACCATATATTTT. Translation: CASSLGRAGNTIYF. Combining the CDR3 with reference TRBV5-6 and TRBJ1-3 gives the whole variable domain DAGVTQSPTHLIKTRGQQVTLRCSPKSGHDTVSWYQQALGQGPQFIFQYYEEEERQRGNFPDRFSGHQFPNYSSELNVNALLLGDSALYLCASSLGRAGNTIYFGEGSWLTVV.